The 32 T cell receptor beta chains listed next were all sequenced from one sample in a study of CD8 T cells in ankylosing spondylitis. A single record per CDR3 protein comes from TCRdb applying MiXCR to the 5' RACE reads. Of 350,000 or so distinct CDR3 sequences in the sample, roughly 15% were seen once. Source material: blood, either unsorted or a sorted T cell fraction (not recorded which). The source of these receptors is a male donor with ankylosing spondylitis or in good health (not recorded which).

This chain uses TRBV5-1 with TRBJ2-1, with D tentatively TRBD1 or TRBD2 (5 bases each). The CDR3 totals 14 residues. With 4 bases removed from V and 4 bases from J, the gap between germline ends came to 12 bases. Per the germline V gene, CDR1 is SGHRS and CDR2 is YFSETQ. CDR3 coding DNA: TGCGCCAGCAGCACCAGGGACGGTTACAATGAGCAGTTCTTC. The encoded protein is CASSTRDGYNEQFF.

This clonotype was recorded many times. The chain has TRBV20-1 and TRBJ1-1; D is unresolved. V lost 4 bases, J lost 0 bases, and 9 bases lay in between. The CDR3 runs 13 residues. Germline V gene data show CDR1 as DFQATT and CDR2 as SNEGSKA (reference sequence). Written as DNA, the CDR3 is TGCAGTGCTAAGAGCACCATGAACACTGAAGCTTTCTTT. Translating it yields CSAKSTMNTEAFF.

This clonotype has more than one count but fewer than ten. The chain recombines TRBV11-2 with TRBJ2-7; TRBD2 is a possible D gene (5 bases). Trimming shortened V by 10 bases and J by 7 bases, and 29 bases separated the two germline ends. Germline CDR1 and CDR2: SGHAT and FQNNGV. The CDR3 has 16 residues. This CDR3 reads CATHPRTEVDQGEQYF. DNA for the CDR3: TGTGCCACTCATCCTAGAACGGAGGTCGACCAAGGGGAGCAGTACTTC.

The V and J genes are TRBV5-1 and TRBJ1-1, with a weak D call TRBD1 (6 bases). The CDR3 is made up of 16 amino acids. CDR1 is SGHRS, CDR2 YFSETQ, per germline. V was trimmed by 1 base and J by 4 bases, leaving 17 bases between them. CDR3 DNA: TGCGCCAGCAGCTTGAGTAGGGGGGCGGTCGGCACTGAAGCTTTCTTT. This translates into CASSLSRGAVGTEAFF.

A few counts support this clonotype. V usage is TRBV12-3 or TRBV12-4 and J usage is TRBJ2-5; D gene unclear. V lost 5 bases and J 2 bases, leaving 9 bases between the germline ends. The CDR3 is 13 residues long. This chain's CDR3 is CASSPWGQETQYF. DNA of the CDR3: TGTGCCAGCAGTCCCTGGGGACAAGAGACCCAGTACTTC.

This clonotype has only a few counts. This chain connects TRBV30 to TRBJ1-4; weak D call: TRBD1 (6 bases). The V gene lost 4 bases and the J gene lost 6 bases, with 12 bases spanning the gap. This CDR3 region has 13 residues. Germline-derived CDR1 and CDR2 are GTSNPN and SVGIG (reference sequence). The CDR3 DNA is TGTGCCTGGAACGGGGGCGTTGATGAAAAACTGTTTTTT. Its translation is CAWNGGVDEKLFF. The full variable domain, with the rest looked up from reference TRBV30 and TRBJ1-4, is SQTIHQWPATLVQPVGSPLSLECTVEGTSNPNLYWYRQAAGRGLQLLFYSVGIGQISSEVPQNLSASRPQDRQFILSSKKLLLSDSGFYLCAWNGGVDEKLFFGSGTQLSVL.

The table lists this clonotype with a few counts. The chain carries TRBV20-1 and TRBJ2-3; D possibly matches TRBD1 or TRBD2 (5 bases each). The CDR3 is 13 residues long. Per the germline V gene, CDR1 is DFQATT and CDR2 is SNEGSKA (reference sequence). Trimming stripped 5 bases from V and 2 bases from J, with 11 bases between. The CDR3 region is CSADSGYTDTQYF. CDR3 DNA sequence: TGCAGTGCTGACAGCGGATACACAGATACGCAGTATTTT.

This chain connects TRBV20-1 to TRBJ2-7, with 13 bases lining up with TRBD2. V lost 5 bases and J lost 6; bases outside the gene matches: 7. Germline V CDR1 and CDR2: DFQATT, SNEGSKA (reference sequence). The CDR3 has 14 amino acids. The CDR3 is CSARGTSGMGEQYF. The CDR3, as DNA: TGCAGTGCTCGAGGGACTAGCGGGATGGGCGAGCAGTACTTC.

This clonotype was seen at least ten times. The J gene is TRBJ2-7, the V gene TRBV12-3 or TRBV12-4; D not resolved. This CDR3 region has 12 residues. Trimming shortened V by 5 bases and J by 5 bases, and 10 bases separated the two germline ends. The CDR3 protein is CASSLLVHEQYF. The DNA for the CDR3 is TGTGCCAGCAGTCTCCTTGTCCACGAGCAGTACTTC.

This clonotype has only a few counts. This sequence joins TRBV4-1 and TRBJ1-1; D possibly corresponds to TRBD1 (6 bases). The length of the CDR3 is 16 residues. Between the trimmed V and J ends, which lost 0 bases and 5 bases, there was a span of 16 bases. CDR1 is MGHRA, CDR2 YSYEKL, per germline. DNA for the CDR3: TGCGCCAGCAGCCAAGATGGGGGGGCATTTCGGACTGAAGCTTTCTTT. Translation gives CASSQDGGAFRTEAFF.

There are a few counts of this clonotype. The chain couples TRBV25-1 to TRBJ1-2; TRBD1 matches at 7 bases. The germline V gene encodes CDR1 MGHDK and CDR2 SYGVNS. V was clipped by 4 bases and J by 9 bases; unmatched bases: 8. The CDR3 runs 13 residues. CDR3 nucleotides: TGTGCCAGCAGTGCAGGGACAGAGATGCGCTACACCTTC. Its translation: CASSAGTEMRYTF.

V usage is TRBV4-1 and J usage is TRBJ2-2; TRBD2 agrees at 7 bases. After removal of 2 bases from V and 4 bases from J, the junction contained 10 bases not matched to a gene. CDR1 MGHRA and CDR2 YSYEKL come from the germline V gene. The CDR3 is 17 residues long. CDR3 loop: CASSQHVGGTVTGELFF. DNA of the CDR3: TGCGCCAGCAGCCAACATGTCGGGGGGACGGTCACCGGGGAGCTGTTTTTT.

This clonotype was picked up a small number of times. The chain has TRBV7-9 and TRBJ2-5; D perhaps matches TRBD1 (6 bases). The CDR3 is 14 residues long. The germline V gene encodes CDR1 SEHNR and CDR2 FQNEAQ (reference sequence). V lost 5 bases and J 2 bases, leaving 12 bases between the germline ends. The CDR3: CASSDLTGQETQYF. CDR3 DNA: TGTGCCAGCAGCGATTTGACAGGACAAGAGACCCAGTACTTC.

The CDR3 sequence is CASSLQLINEKLFF. Here the CDR3 DNA reads TGCGCCAGCAGCCTACAGCTAATTAATGAAAAACTGTTTTTT. The chain joins TRBV4-1 to TRBJ1-4; D unclear. Looked up from germline, CDR1 is MGHRA and CDR2 is YSYEKL. Trimming took off 4 bases at V and 4 bases at J, with 10 bases between the two ends. The CDR3 length is 14 residues.

This clonotype was seen many times. V is TRBV29-1 and J is TRBJ1-5; TRBD1 agrees at 10 bases. V dropped 4 bases and J dropped 7; count of bases not matched to a gene: 7. The length of the CDR3 is 14 residues. Germline loops: CDR1 SQVTM, CDR2 ANQGSEA. CDR3 coding DNA: TGCAGCGTTGCCACCGGGACAGGGGAGCAGCCCCAGCATTTT. Its protein is CSVATGTGEQPQHF.

This clonotype was seen a handful of times. The rearrangement links TRBV28 to TRBJ1-1; D is possibly TRBD1 (6 bases). The CDR3 runs 15 residues. The V and J ends lost 3 bases and 0 bases respectively, with 11 bases between them. Looked up from germline, CDR1 is MDHEN and CDR2 is SYDVKM. The CDR3 protein is CASSFDRFMNTEAFF. The CDR3 DNA reads as TGTGCCAGCAGTTTCGACAGGTTCATGAACACTGAAGCTTTCTTT.

This clonotype was picked up a small number of times. The chain combines TRBV29-1 with TRBJ1-1; D is undetermined. CDR1 and CDR2 (germline): SQVTM, ANQGSEA. Trimming left V 8 bases short and J 4 bases short, with 11 bases between. The CDR3 covers 11 residues. In nucleotides, the CDR3 is TGCAGCTACCGCAAGGCCACTGAAGCTTTCTTT. Translated, it gives CSYRKATEAFF.

This clonotype was seen just once. An end of the junction differs from the germline gene, which may be a read error. V gene TRBV7-8 combines with J gene TRBJ1-1, with D perhaps TRBD1 (5 bases). CDR1 is SGHVS, CDR2 FQNEAQ, per germline. CDR3 length: 15 residues. CDR3 coding DNA: TGTGCCAGCAGCTTAGATATCGGGGACGGGACTGAAGCTTTTTTT. Residues: CASSLDIGDGTEAFF.

The gene calls are TRBV10-3 and TRBJ1-2; a weak D match, TRBD1 (6 bases). Germline CDR1 is ENHRY and CDR2 is SYGVKD. V lost 3 bases and J 7 bases, leaving 15 bases between the germline ends. The CDR3 is 14 residues long. The CDR3 protein is CAISETGQPAGYTF. CDR3 sequence (DNA): TGTGCCATCAGTGAAACCGGACAGCCGGCTGGCTACACCTTC.

This clonotype has only a few counts. The chain carries TRBV9 and TRBJ2-5; D is unresolved. Germline CDR1 is SGDLS and CDR2 is YYNGEE. The length of the CDR3 is 15 residues. V lost 0 bases, J lost 1 base, and 10 bases lay in between. The CDR3 loop reads CASSVGRSTQETQYF. DNA of the CDR3: TGTGCCAGCAGCGTAGGAAGGTCAACCCAAGAGACCCAGTACTTC.

This chain joins TRBV20-1 and TRBJ2-5; perhaps D is TRBD1 or TRBD2 (5 bases each). CDR3 length equals 13 residues. Germline CDR1 is DFQATT and CDR2 is SNEGSKA (reference sequence). V was shortened by 3 bases and J by 3 bases, with 11 bases between the two germline ends. The CDR3 spells CSASRGTKETQYF. CDR3 DNA: TGCAGTGCTAGCCGAGGGACCAAAGAGACCCAGTACTTC.

The rearrangement uses TRBV3-1 and TRBJ2-1; no firm D call. The length of the CDR3 is 14 residues. Trimming cost V 4 bases and J 8 bases, with 15 bases left between them. Germline V lookup: CDR1 LGHDT, CDR2 YNNKEL (reference sequence). For the CDR3, the DNA is TGTGCCAGCAGCCCCCTGGACCTGCCCCATGAGCAGTTCTTC. It is translated as CASSPLDLPHEQFF.

On this clonotype: At one end, the junction sequence differs from germline, possibly due to a read error. The rearrangement joins TRBV3-1 to TRBJ1-1; a possible D gene is TRBD1 (5 bases). From germline, CDR1 is LGHDT and CDR2 YNNKEL (reference sequence). The CDR3 covers 13 residues. The chain's CDR3 is CASSPAGTPECDF. The CDR3 DNA is TGTGCCAGCAGTCCAGCCGGGACCCCCGAGTGTGACTTT.

This clonotype has more than one count but fewer than ten. The chain joins TRBV20-1 to TRBJ1-2, with no clear D. CDR1 and CDR2 from the germline V gene are DFQATT and SNEGSKA (reference sequence). V was trimmed by 3 bases and J by 5 bases, leaving 10 bases between them. This CDR3 contains 12 residues. In DNA, the CDR3 is TGCAGTGCTAGCCCGATAGGTTATGGCTACACCTTC. This sequence encodes CSASPIGYGYTF.

This clonotype was observed at least ten times. This chain links TRBV12-3 or TRBV12-4 with TRBJ2-7, with D perhaps TRBD1 (6 bases). V was shortened by 4 bases and J by 6 bases, with 16 bases between the two germline ends. The CDR3 totals 14 residues. This CDR3 is CASSSQGEGREQYF. The DNA for the CDR3 is TGTGCCAGCAGTTCACAGGGAGAAGGGCGCGAGCAGTACTTC.

In this sample, this clonotype turned up many times. The chain links TRBV2 to TRBJ2-3, with D possibly being TRBD1 (6 bases). Germline V gene lookup returns CDR1 SNHLY and CDR2 FYNNEI. The ends were cut back, 3 bases at V and 0 bases at J, with 10 bases in the middle. This CDR3 spans 15 amino acids. CDR3 in amino acids: CASSDRGSSTDTQYF. The CDR3 DNA reads TGTGCCAGCAGTGATAGGGGGTCTAGCACAGATACGCAGTATTTT. Full variable domain (outside the CDR3, taken from reference TRBV2 and TRBJ2-3): EPEVTQTPSHQVTQMGQEVILRCVPISNHLYFYWYRQILGQKVEFLVSFYNNEISEKSEIFDDQFSVERPDGSNFTLKIRSTKLEDSAMYFCASSDRGSSTDTQYFGPGTRLTVL.

For this clonotype: At one end, the junction sequence differs from germline, possibly due to a read error. The chain is built from TRBV20-1 and TRBJ2-7; 8 positions match TRBD1. CDR3 length equals 14 residues. The V gene's germline CDR1 is DFQATT and CDR2 SNEGSKA (reference sequence). The CDR3 DNA is TGCAGTGCCAGAGCCCTCGCAGGGGGCCACGAGCAGTACTTC. It is translated as CSARALAGGHEQYF.

The rearrangement joins TRBV7-2 to TRBJ2-5; possibly TRBD2 for D (7 bases). The CDR3 covers 13 residues. V lost 5 bases and J lost 10, with 17 bases in between. In germline, CDR1 is SGHTA, CDR2 FQGNSA. The CDR3 region is CASSPGVRGDQYF. As DNA, the CDR3 is TGTGCCAGCAGCCCAGGGGTCCGGGGGGACCAGTACTTC. The whole variable domain, remainder taken from reference TRBV7-2 and TRBJ2-5, is GAGVSQSPSNKVTEKGKDVELRCDPISGHTALYWYRQSLGQGLEFLIYFQGNSAPDKSGLPSDRFSAERTGGSVSTLTIQRTQQEDSAVYLCASSPGVRGDQYFGPGTRLLVL.

J is TRBJ1-2 and V is TRBV28; 8 nucleotides line up with TRBD1. V lost 6 bases and J lost 12; bases outside the gene matches: 15. In germline, CDR1 is MDHEN, CDR2 SYDVKM. CDR3 length equals 14 residues. CDR3 sequence reads: CASRSGQGGKWDTF. CDR3 coding DNA: TGTGCCAGCAGGTCTGGACAGGGAGGGAAATGGGACACCTTC.

This clonotype was seen a handful of times. The gene calls are TRBV19 and TRBJ1-1, with 12 bases fitting TRBD1. The J segment lost 8 bases and the V segment lost 5 bases, leaving 6 bases of the junction unmatched. Looked up from germline, CDR1 is LNHDA and CDR2 is SQIVND (reference sequence). CDR3 size: 14 residues. The CDR3 loop reads CASSPGTGGGEAFF. Here the CDR3 DNA reads TGTGCCAGTAGTCCGGGGACAGGGGGCGGAGAAGCTTTCTTT.

The J gene is TRBJ2-1, the V gene TRBV7-6; D is undetermined. V was trimmed by 1 base and J by 1 base, leaving 14 bases between them. This CDR3 contains 17 residues. Germline loops: CDR1 SGHVS, CDR2 FNYEAQ. The CDR3 is CASSLGLTRRSYNEQFF. CDR3 DNA sequence: TGTGCCAGCAGCTTAGGACTGACCCGGCGGTCCTACAATGAGCAGTTCTTC.

The chain joins TRBV2 to TRBJ2-4; TRBD1 is a possible D gene (6 bases). Germline assignment: CDR1 SNHLY and CDR2 FYNNEI. Trimming removed 4 bases from V and 15 bases from J, with 13 bases in between. The CDR3 is 11 residues long. The CDR3 DNA is TGTGCCAGCAGTGTAACGGCACAGGGGTACTTC. Translation: CASSVTAQGYF. The complete variable domain, with remaining parts taken from reference TRBV2 and TRBJ2-4, reads EPEVTQTPSHQVTQMGQEVILRCVPISNHLYFYWYRQILGQKVEFLVSFYNNEISEKSEIFDDQFSVERPDGSNFTLKIRSTKLEDSAMYFCASSVTAQGYFGAGTRLSVL.